Shown below are 10 T cell receptor beta chains from a single sample sequenced in a study of PD-1 blockade in classical Hodgkin lymphoma. Time point of the sample: cycle 4 day 1 (C4D1), after 6 weeks of nivolumab. Every one of the patients relapsed after autologous stem cell transplantation (brentuximab vedotin exposure was variable). Some clones are missing from TCRdb's copy, which holds only in-frame ones; the method was immunoSEQ multiplex PCR. This sample has some 58,000 clones; roughly 92% occur once, and the top ten carry approximately 8%. Sequences were derived from peripheral blood mononuclear cells (PBMCs), sampled before the fourth cycle of nivolumab. The receptors originated from a human donor with classical Hodgkin lymphoma.

The chain carries TRBV6-1 and TRBJ1-5; no firm D call. The CDR3 spans 14 residues. V lost 2 bases and J 9 bases, leaving 14 bases between the germline ends. Germline assignment: CDR1 MNHNS and CDR2 SASEGT. CDR3 in amino acids: CASSESGLVWPQHF. The CDR3 bases are TGTGCCAGCAGTGAAAGCGGTTTGGTGTGGCCCCAGCATTTT.

The chain combines TRBV7-9 with TRBJ1-2; 9 positions match TRBD1. Germline V CDR1 and CDR2: SEHNR, FQNEAQ (reference sequence). The CDR3 runs 15 residues. V lost 5 bases to trimming and J lost 5 bases; unmatched junction nucleotides: 9. The CDR3 region has the DNA TGTGCCAGCAGCGCACCGGGACAGGGCTTTTATGGCTACACCTTC. Its translation: CASSAPGQGFYGYTF.

This sequence joins TRBV12-5 and TRBJ2-5; TRBD1 matches 9 bases. The CDR3 extends over 17 amino acids. Germline CDR1 and CDR2: LGHNT and FRNRAP. The ends lost 6 bases at V and 0 bases at J; junction bases unmatched: 11. CDR3: CASGQGQGISYQETQYF. The CDR3 nucleotides are TGTGCTAGTGGCCAGGGACAGGGCATTTCGTACCAAGAGACCCAGTACTTC.

The V gene is TRBV6-1, the J gene TRBJ2-1, with TRBD2 identical over 11 bases. Losses at the gene ends were 1 base for V and 0 bases for J; bases not matched to a gene: 5. There are 18 residues in the CDR3. Germline V gene data show CDR1 as MNHNS and CDR2 as SASEGT. CDR3 sequence (DNA): TGTGCCAGCAGTGAAGGCCCTAGCGGGAGGACCTCCTACAATGAGCAGTTCTTC. Translated, it gives CASSEGPSGRTSYNEQFF.

The V gene is TRBV2, the J gene TRBJ2-1; D ambiguous. The CDR3 spans 14 residues. Trimming pared 5 bases from V and 3 bases from J, leaving 11 bases between. CDR1 is SNHLY and CDR2 is FYNNEI in the germline V gene. The CDR3 sequence: CASSTDTLYNEQFF. In nucleotides, the CDR3 is TGTGCCAGCAGTACAGATACCCTCTACAATGAGCAGTTCTTC.

This chain uses TRBV6-1 with TRBJ2-5; 10 nucleotides match TRBD2. V gave up 3 bases and J gave up 7 bases; unmatched junction bases: 11. Per germline, CDR1 MNHNS and CDR2 SASEGT. This CDR3 comprises 16 residues. The CDR3 loop reads CASSDARPSGGGTQYF. The CDR3 DNA follows: TGTGCCAGCAGTGACGCGCGACCTAGCGGGGGAGGGACCCAGTACTTC.

This chain links TRBV19 with TRBJ2-7; 9 positions agree with TRBD1. After removal of 4 bases from V and 2 bases from J, the junction contained 3 bases not matched to a gene. Germline V gene data show CDR1 as LNHDA and CDR2 as SQIVND (reference sequence). This CDR3 is 14 amino acids long. The DNA for the CDR3 is TGTGCCAGTAGTAGGGACAGGGATACCTACGAGCAGTACTTC. Its protein is CASSRDRDTYEQYF.

J is TRBJ2-3 and V is TRBV10-2; maybe TRBD2 (5 bases). The V gene's germline CDR1 is WSHSY and CDR2 SAAADI. Trimming shortened V by 5 bases and J by 5 bases, and 20 bases separated the two germline ends. This CDR3 has 16 amino acids. The CDR3 loop reads CASSPTRLLTLDTQYF. The DNA of the CDR3 is TGCGCCAGCAGTCCAACCCGACTATTAACTTTAGATACGCAGTATTTT.

V gene TRBV5-1 combines with J gene TRBJ2-7; D possibly corresponds to TRBD1 (6 bases). The V end was cut by 0 bases, the J end by 5 bases, with 12 bases between. The CDR3 totals 14 residues. Germline loops: CDR1 SGHRS, CDR2 YFSETQ. The CDR3 DNA follows: TGCGCCAGCAGCTTGGAAAAACAGGGTAACGAGCAGTACTTC. This translates into CASSLEKQGNEQYF.

J is TRBJ1-4 and V is TRBV27; no definite D call. The germline V gene encodes CDR1 MNHEY and CDR2 SMNVEV (reference sequence). The germline V and J ends were trimmed by 5 bases and 0 bases, with 4 bases remaining between them. The CDR3 consists of 13 residues. The CDR3 sequence is CASSLATNEKLFF. The CDR3 nucleotides read TGTGCCAGCAGTCTCGCAACTAATGAAAAACTGTTTTTT. Based on the CDR3 plus reference TRBV27 and TRBJ1-4, the full variable domain is EAQVTQNPRYLITVTGKKLTVTCSQNMNHEYMSWYRQDPGLGLRQIYYSMNVEVTDKGDVPEGYKVSRKEKRNFPLILESPSPNQTSLYFCASSLATNEKLFFGSGTQLSVL.